This T cell receptor beta chain is drawn from a study of T cell responses to AZD1222 COVID-19 vaccine. Points from the study as a whole: Only after the peak T cell response were repertoires sampled. Donors were largely white British and mainly female; clonal diversity was possibly underestimated.

Germline CDR1 is MNHNS and CDR2 is SASEGT. This CDR3 spans 13 amino acids. Trimming left V 2 bases short and J 2 bases short, with 4 bases between. Note on this clone: Its antigen remains unidentified.

The method was immunoSEQ multiplex PCR; TCRdb's version includes in-frame clones alone and lacks a portion of them. The table lists around 140,000 clones, just over 90% of them singletons. This chain uses TRBV6-1 with TRBJ1-5; D not resolved. This receptor was identified in an adult in good health. This specimen consisted of peripheral blood, obtained on day 0 of AZD1222 vaccination. CDR3 amino acids: CASSEQGNQPQHF. CDR3 nucleotide sequence: TGTGCCAGCAGTGAACAGGGCAATCAGCCCCAGCATTTT.